This T cell receptor (beta chain) was retrieved from a study of T cell responses to AZD1222 COVID-19 vaccine. Broader study findings: Along spike, vaccine-associated CD4 TCRs were found throughout, with dominance at 160-218 and 743-854. The repertoires were collected only after the peak T cell response.

Clones were sequenced by immunoSEQ multiplex PCR, and TCRdb holds only the in-frame ones, with some missing. The table has over 85,000 clones, roughly 87% seen once. CDR1 is SGHNT, CDR2 YENEEA, per germline. The CDR3 extends over 16 amino acids. V lost 1 base and J 8 bases, leaving 18 bases between the germline ends. Remarks on this clone: No antigen is known for it.

The sequencing used peripheral blood, collected on day 0 of AZD1222 vaccination. The gene calls are TRBV11-3 and TRBJ2-1; D might be TRBD2 (6 bases). The sequence came from an adult in good health. The CDR3 DNA follows: TGTGCCAGCAGCTTAGGGTTGGCGGGATCCCTTGATGAGCAGTTCTTC. Protein sequence: CASSLGLAGSLDEQFF. Full variable domain (outside the CDR3, taken from reference TRBV11-3 and TRBJ2-1): EAGVVQSPRYKIIEKKQPVAFWCNPISGHNTLYWYLQNLGQGPELLIRYENEEAVDDSQLPKDRFSAERLKGVDSTLKIQPAELGDSAVYLCASSLGLAGSLDEQFFGPGTRLTVL.